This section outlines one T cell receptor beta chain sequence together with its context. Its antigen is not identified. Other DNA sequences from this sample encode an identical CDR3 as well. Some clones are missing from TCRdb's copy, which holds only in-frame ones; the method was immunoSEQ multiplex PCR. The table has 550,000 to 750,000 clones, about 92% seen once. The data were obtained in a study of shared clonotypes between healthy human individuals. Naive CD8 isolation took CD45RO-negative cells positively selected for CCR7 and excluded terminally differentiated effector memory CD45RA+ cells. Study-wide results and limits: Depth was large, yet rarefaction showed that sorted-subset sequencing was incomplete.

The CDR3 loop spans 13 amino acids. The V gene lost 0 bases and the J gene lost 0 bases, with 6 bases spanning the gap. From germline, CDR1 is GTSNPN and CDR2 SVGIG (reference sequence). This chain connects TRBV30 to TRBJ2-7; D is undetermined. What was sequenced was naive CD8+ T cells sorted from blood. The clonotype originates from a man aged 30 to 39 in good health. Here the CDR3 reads CAWSVGSSYEQYF. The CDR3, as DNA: TGTGCCTGGAGTGTAGGCAGCTCCTACGAGCAGTACTTC.